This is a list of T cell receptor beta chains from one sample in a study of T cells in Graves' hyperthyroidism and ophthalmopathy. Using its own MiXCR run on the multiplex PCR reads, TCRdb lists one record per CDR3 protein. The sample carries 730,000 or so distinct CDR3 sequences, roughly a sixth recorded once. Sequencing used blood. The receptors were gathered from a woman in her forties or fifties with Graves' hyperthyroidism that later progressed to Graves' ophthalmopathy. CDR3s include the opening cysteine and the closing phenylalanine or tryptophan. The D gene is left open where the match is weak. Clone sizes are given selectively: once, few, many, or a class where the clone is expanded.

TGTGCCAGCAGCAATACAGGGGGCAAAGAGACCCAGTACTTC	CASSNTGGKETQYF	few	TRBJ2-5	TRBV5-4	TRBD1
TGCAGTGCTAGGTTGGGGGTAGGTCAGCCCCAGCATTTT	CSARLGVGQPQHF	few	TRBJ1-5	TRBV20-1	.
TGTGCCAGCAGTAATGAGATGCCTCGGATGAACACTGAAGCTTTCTTT	CASSNEMPRMNTEAFF	many	TRBJ1-1	TRBV6-1	.
TGTGCCTGGAGCGCTGGGACCACAAATCAGCCCCAGCATTTT	CAWSAGTTNQPQHF	many	TRBJ1-5	TRBV30	.
TGTGCCAGCAGTCCAATACAGGGTCACTCCTACAATGAGCAGTTCTTC	CASSPIQGHSYNEQFF	.	TRBJ2-1	TRBV6-2/TRBV6-3	.
TGTGCCAGCAGCTGGACTGCAGGGGTATCCTACAATGAGCAGTTCTTC	CASSWTAGVSYNEQFF	many	TRBJ2-1	TRBV7-3	.
TGTGCCAGCAGTAGGACTAGCGGGGGGGCCTTTTTGAATGAGCAGTTCTTC	CASSRTSGGAFLNEQFF	many	TRBJ2-1	TRBV27	TRBD2
TGTGCCAGCAGCTCCGAGCGGGGGCGGGGGGGCCACAATGAGCAGTTCTTC	CASSSERGRGGHNEQFF	many	TRBJ2-1	TRBV7-3	TRBD2
TGTGCCAGCAGCGAGGGGACAGGGGACAATGAGCAGTTCTTC	CASSEGTGDNEQFF	.	TRBJ2-1	TRBV9	TRBD1
TGTGCCTGGAGTGTCCGGGGTTTTACTAATGAAAAACTGTTTTTT	CAWSVRGFTNEKLFF	many	TRBJ1-4	TRBV30	.
TGTGCCAGCAGCTTAGACGGGAGGCAGTGGAATCATGAGCAGTTCTTC	CASSLDGRQWNHEQFF	.	TRBJ2-1	TRBV7-9	TRBD2
TGTGCCAGCAGCTTAATGACAGGAGGCGAGCAGTACTTC	CASSLMTGGEQYF	many	TRBJ2-7	TRBV11-1	.
TGTGCCAGCAGCTTAGGAGTCAGACCGCTCCAAGAGACCCAGTACTTC	CASSLGVRPLQETQYF	many	TRBJ2-5	TRBV11-2	.
TGTGCCAGCAGCTTGGCCGGGGGCCAAACGTTCTTC	CASSLAGGQTFF	.	TRBJ2-1	TRBV5-5	.
TGTGCCAGCAGTTGGCGGGGGGACCAAGAGACCCAGTACTTC	CASSWRGDQETQYF	many	TRBJ2-5	TRBV6-1	TRBD2
TGTGCCAGTGGACAAAATAGCAATCAGCCCCAGCATTTT	CASGQNSNQPQHF	.	TRBJ1-5	TRBV19	.
TGCAGTGCTAGAGACACCGGGACACCACCCTACAATGAGCAGTTCTTC	CSARDTGTPPYNEQFF	.	TRBJ2-1	TRBV20-1	.
TGTGCCAGCAGTTTTCTGGGACAGTCCTACGAGCAGTACTTC	CASSFLGQSYEQYF	.	TRBJ2-7	TRBV27	TRBD1
TGTGCCATCAGTGAGTTTGGGACAGGGAGCTTCACTGAAGCTTTCTTT	CAISEFGTGSFTEAFF	.	TRBJ1-1	TRBV10-3	TRBD1
TGTGCCAGCAGCCGTCGACTAGCGGGGAATCAAGAGACCCAGTACTTC	CASSRRLAGNQETQYF	few	TRBJ2-5	TRBV3-1	TRBD2
TGTGCCAGCAGCGGGAGCGGTTGGACAGTTGAAGCTTTCTTT	CASSGSGWTVEAFF	many	TRBJ1-1	TRBV27	.
TGTGCCAGTATGGGTACGAACTTCAGACTGTTTTTT	CASMGTNFRLFF	.	TRBJ1-4	TRBV19	.
TGCGCCAGCAGCCAAGGGCACAAGCCTTATGGCTACACCTTC	CASSQGHKPYGYTF	few	TRBJ1-2	TRBV4-1	.
TGCGCCAGCAGCTTGGAGGTCGATCAGCCCCAGCATTTT	CASSLEVDQPQHF	many	TRBJ1-5	TRBV5-1	.
TGTGCCAGCACCGAGACAGGGGTCGACAATCAGCCCCAGCATTTT	CASTETGVDNQPQHF	many	TRBJ1-5	TRBV6-1	TRBD1
TGTGCCAGTACCCTAAAGGGGCCGGGACAGGGCTCCGAGCAGTACTTC	CASTLKGPGQGSEQYF	.	TRBJ2-7	TRBV19	TRBD1
TGTGCCAGCAGCTTAGGGCGGGAAACAGATACGCAGTATTTT	CASSLGRETDTQYF	many	TRBJ2-3	TRBV7-8	.
TGTGCCAGCAGCTTGGGGCAGGGGGGGTGGACTGAAGCTTTCTTT	CASSLGQGGWTEAFF	many	TRBJ1-1	TRBV5-6	TRBD1
TGTGCCAGCAGCGTAGCCCCCCCGGCGGGACCGCTAGCGGGGGCCGGGATGGAGACCCAGTACTTC	CASSVAPPAGPLAGAGMETQYF	.	TRBJ2-5	TRBV9	TRBD2
TGTGCCAGCAGTTACGTGGGTGCGAGCTATGGCTACACCTTC	CASSYVGASYGYTF	many	TRBJ1-2	TRBV6-5	.
TGCGCCAGCAGCTTGCCAGGGAGAGCAGAGACCCAGTACTTC	CASSLPGRAETQYF	.	TRBJ2-5	TRBV5-1	.
TGTGCCTGGAGTGTACGCGGGGGGGCCAATGAAAAACTGTTTTTT	CAWSVRGGANEKLFF	many	TRBJ1-4	TRBV30	.
TGTGCCAGCAGTTCAGCGGGTCTGCGCACAGATACGCAGTATTTT	CASSSAGLRTDTQYF	many	TRBJ2-3	TRBV2	.
TGTGCCAGCTCACTAGACGGACTAGCGGGGCCCACAGATACGCAGTATTTT	CASSLDGLAGPTDTQYF	few	TRBJ2-3	TRBV18	TRBD2
TGCGCCAGCAGCCTGCTCGGTGGGGAAAATTCACCCCTCCACTTT	CASSLLGGENSPLHF	few	TRBJ1-6	TRBV5-1	.
TGTGCCAGCAGTGGGGGGGGACTCGAGACCCAGTACTTC	CASSGGGLETQYF	.	TRBJ2-5	TRBV7-9	TRBD2
TGTGCCAGCAGCTTGGTTGGGAAGGGCAAAAACATTCAGTACTTC	CASSLVGKGKNIQYF	.	TRBJ2-4	TRBV7-9	.
TGTGCCAGCAGTGACCGGGACAGGGGGTTGGATCAGCCCCAGCATTTT	CASSDRDRGLDQPQHF	.	TRBJ1-5	TRBV6-1	TRBD1
TGTGCCAGCAGCTTATATGGAGCCGGGGAGCTGTTTTTT	CASSLYGAGELFF	few	TRBJ2-2	TRBV5-5	.
TGTGCCAGCAGCGCATACACCTATGGCTACACCTTC	CASSAYTYGYTF	.	TRBJ1-2	TRBV7-2	.
TGTGCCAGCAGCTCAAGACTAGCGGGGTACGAGCAGTACTTC	CASSSRLAGYEQYF	many	TRBJ2-7	TRBV7-2	TRBD2